This T cell receptor (beta chain) is drawn from a study of Tregs in tolerant kidney transplant recipients. TCRdb's copy holds only in-frame clones and misses some; the assay was immunoSEQ multiplex PCR. Of 4,000 to 5,500 clones in the sample, 40% were seen once. Concerning this clone itself: No antigen is known for it.

Trimming cost V 7 bases and J 9 bases, with 19 bases left between them. CDR3 length equals 14 residues. Germline lookup yields CDR1 SEHNR and CDR2 FQNEAQ (reference sequence). General observations from the study: No direct test of biological reproducibility was done here.

Sequenced input: CD8+ T cells from blood cultured with allogeneic cells. The TCR originated in a human donor in good health. The rearrangement uses TRBV7-9 and TRBJ2-4; TRBD2 might be the D (5 bases). CDR3 sequence: CASTPVGKEAIQYF. CDR3 sequence (DNA): TGTGCCAGCACCCCCGTTGGGAAGGAGGCCATTCAGTACTTC.